The next 5 T cell receptor beta chains were all read from a single sample in a study of blood T cell repertoires in COVID-19. The method was immunoSEQ multiplex PCR; TCRdb's version includes in-frame clones alone and lacks a portion of them. The profile shows some 300,000 clones, 70% to 90% of them singletons. The sequencing sample was made of peripheral blood. The receptors stem from a woman in her 70s with COVID-19, enrolled during active disease.

The chain recombines TRBV6-1 with TRBJ1-2; TRBD1 might be the D (5 bases). This CDR3 spans 15 amino acids. Germline assignment: CDR1 MNHNS and CDR2 SASEGT. With 2 bases removed from V and 7 bases from J, the gap between germline ends came to 17 bases. CDR3 residues: CASSELDTFASGYTF. CDR3 coding DNA: TGTGCCAGCAGTGAACTGGACACATTCGCGTCTGGCTACACCTTC.

The chain is built from TRBV9 and TRBJ1-1, with TRBD1 matching over 8 bases. The CDR3 length is 14 residues. Per the germline V gene, CDR1 is SGDLS and CDR2 is YYNGEE. Losses at the gene ends were 3 bases for V and 4 bases for J; bases not matched to a gene: 5. The DNA for the CDR3 is TGTGCCAGCAGCGACCAGGGGGCAGGCACTGAAGCTTTCTTT. Its translation: CASSDQGAGTEAFF.

This clone was detected once. The rearrangement joins TRBV11-3 to TRBJ2-3; TRBD2 aligns across 14 bases. V was pared by 4 bases and J by 9 bases, with 9 bases of the junction left unmatched. Germline-derived CDR1 and CDR2 are SGHNT and YENEEA. The CDR3 consists of 16 residues. The DNA of the CDR3 is TGTGCCAGCAGCTCCCGACTAGCGGGGGGGCCGGGGACGCAGTATTTT. It encodes CASSSRLAGGPGTQYF. Looking up the rest from reference TRBV11-3 and TRBJ2-3 gives the full variable domain: EAGVVQSPRYKIIEKKQPVAFWCNPISGHNTLYWYLQNLGQGPELLIRYENEEAVDDSQLPKDRFSAERLKGVDSTLKIQPAELGDSAVYLCASSSRLAGGPGTQYFGPGTRLTVL.

This clone was seen just once. The V gene is TRBV7-9, the J gene TRBJ2-3; D uncertain. Per the germline V gene, CDR1 is SEHNR and CDR2 is FQNEAQ (reference sequence). CDR3 length equals 14 residues. The V gene lost 2 bases and the J gene lost 2 bases, with 8 bases spanning the gap. The CDR3 bases are TGTGCCAGCAGCTTAATCCCCTCCACAGATACGCAGTATTTT. Protein product: CASSLIPSTDTQYF.

CDR3 amino acids: CASSQDHNRAYEQYF. CDR3 coding DNA: TGCGCCAGCAGCCAAGACCATAACAGGGCCTACGAGCAGTACTTC. This chain links TRBV4-3 with TRBJ2-7, with D tentatively TRBD1 (6 bases). The germline gives CDR1 LGHNA, CDR2 YSLEER. V was cut by 0 bases and J by 2 bases, with 11 bases left in between. CDR3 length equals 15 residues.